These 27 T cell receptor beta chains were all obtained from the same sample, sequenced in a study of blood T cell repertoires in COVID-19 (dated by TCRdb to about 2020). Receptors were amplified or captured by the immunoSEQ multiplex PCR assay. TCRdb stores this immuneACCESS table with in-frame sequences only. Part of the clones is absent; in the studies checked, under half of the shortfall reflects unresolved V genes, and no reason is known for the rest. The sample has about 250,000 clones on record, about 82% of them singletons. 5.5% to 6.5% of the sample is held by the ten biggest clonotypes. The sequencing input was peripheral blood. These receptors were obtained from a woman of 80 years or more with COVID-19, enrolled during active disease.

The rearrangement uses TRBV4-2 and TRBJ1-1; 11 bases are shared with TRBD1. This CDR3 region has 15 residues. From germline, CDR1 is LGHNA and CDR2 YNFKEQ. The J segment lost 4 bases and the V segment lost 1 base, leaving 2 bases of the junction unmatched. Written as DNA, the CDR3 is TGTGCCAGCAGCCAAGCCGGGACAGGGGGCACTGAAGCTTTCTTT. It encodes CASSQAGTGGTEAFF.

The chain carries TRBV4-3 and TRBJ1-4; D is ambiguous. This CDR3 is built from 13 residues. Trimming took off 4 bases at V and 7 bases at J, with 10 bases between the two ends. Germline-derived CDR1 and CDR2 are LGHNA and YSLEER. The DNA of the CDR3 is TGCGCCAGCAGCCTCGCGCGGGGTGAAAAACTGTTTTTT. Its translation is CASSLARGEKLFF.

The chain employs TRBV7-9 and TRBJ1-2; 7 positions match TRBD1. Unmatched junction bases numbered 7, after V lost 1 base and J lost 8 bases. The CDR3 runs to 14 residues. CDR1 is SEHNR, CDR2 FQNEAQ, per germline (reference sequence). CDR3 residues: CASSLDGQVGGYTF. In DNA form, the CDR3 reads TGTGCCAGCAGCTTAGATGGACAGGTTGGCGGCTACACCTTC.

In this sample, this clone turned up once. This CDR3 is also generated by other DNA sequences in the sample. The J gene is TRBJ1-1, the V gene TRBV11-2; maybe TRBD1 (6 bases). The germline gives CDR1 SGHAT, CDR2 FQNNGV. CDR3 length: 13 residues. The V and J ends lost 5 bases and 1 base respectively, with 8 bases between them. Written as DNA, the CDR3 is TGTGCCAGCAGCCTGGGGGCGAACACTGAAGCTTTCTTT. This codes for CASSLGANTEAFF.

The gene calls are TRBV5-4 and TRBJ1-6; TRBD1 aligns across 7 bases. This CDR3 is built from 17 residues. The V gene end was trimmed by 1 base and the J gene end by 11 bases; junction bases not matched to a gene: 15. CDR1 and CDR2 from the germline V gene are SGHNT and YYREEE (reference sequence). CDR3 sequence reads: CASSLLLTGRSFTPLHF. The CDR3 DNA reads as TGTGCCAGCAGCTTGCTTCTGACAGGGCGGAGTTTTACACCCCTCCACTTT.

The V gene is TRBV28, the J gene TRBJ2-7, with TRBD2 identical over 12 bases. With 6 bases clipped from V and 6 bases from J, the junction kept 6 bases outside the gene matches. The CDR3 contains 14 residues. CDR1 MDHEN and CDR2 SYDVKM come from the germline V gene. This chain's CDR3 is CASRPSGGAIEQYF. The CDR3 bases are TGTGCCAGCAGACCTAGCGGGGGGGCTATCGAGCAGTACTTC.

J is TRBJ1-1 and V is TRBV27; D might be TRBD1 (6 bases). V shed 5 bases and J shed 6 bases, with 16 bases lying between them. This CDR3 spans 14 amino acids. The germline CDR1 and CDR2 sequences are MNHEY and SMNVEV (reference sequence). As DNA, the CDR3 is TGTGCCAGCAGTAGAGACCGGGACAACTCTGAAGCTTTCTTT. Translating gives CASSRDRDNSEAFF.

This rearrangement joins TRBV19 to TRBJ1-5; 9 bases line up with TRBD1. Germline-derived CDR1 and CDR2 are LNHDA and SQIVND (reference sequence). J was trimmed by 9 bases and V by 6 bases; bases with no gene match: 15. This CDR3 region has 16 residues. This CDR3 is CASRPLPGQGLRPQHF. The DNA of the CDR3 is TGTGCCAGTAGACCGCTACCGGGACAGGGTCTTCGGCCCCAGCATTTT.

The rearrangement uses TRBV29-1 and TRBJ1-1, with D perhaps TRBD1 (6 bases). V was cut by 6 bases and J by 0 bases, with 8 bases left in between. The CDR3 runs 12 residues. Germline CDR1 reads SQVTM; CDR2 reads ANQGSEA. CDR3 in amino acids: CSVHRVNTEAFF. The CDR3 bases are TGCAGCGTCCACAGGGTGAACACTGAAGCTTTCTTT.

This clone was seen only once. This sample includes further DNA sequences coding for the same CDR3. This sequence joins TRBV28 and TRBJ1-2; D is unclear. CDR3 length: 12 amino acids. Per the germline V gene, CDR1 is MDHEN and CDR2 is SYDVKM. The V and J ends lost 3 bases and 4 bases respectively, with 6 bases between them. The CDR3 protein is CASSFGGYGYTF. DNA of the CDR3: TGTGCCAGCAGTTTTGGCGGCTATGGCTACACCTTC.

The V and J genes are TRBV27 and TRBJ1-4; 8 bases line up with TRBD1. V trimming: 6 bases; J trimming: 7 bases; junction bases outside the gene matches: 10. The germline CDR1 and CDR2 sequences are MNHEY and SMNVEV (reference sequence). The CDR3 is made up of 15 amino acids. The CDR3 DNA reads as TGTGCCAGCAGCACCTCCCGGACAGGGAGTGAAAAACTGTTTTTT. It is translated as CASSTSRTGSEKLFF. The full variable domain, in which reference TRBV27 and TRBJ1-4 provide the parts outside the CDR3, is EAQVTQNPRYLITVTGKKLTVTCSQNMNHEYMSWYRQDPGLGLRQIYYSMNVEVTDKGDVPEGYKVSRKEKRNFPLILESPSPNQTSLYFCASSTSRTGSEKLFFGSGTQLSVL.

V usage is TRBV2 and J usage is TRBJ2-3, with 7 positions matching TRBD1. V lost 6 bases and J lost 3; bases outside the gene matches: 3. This CDR3 contains 13 residues. Germline loops: CDR1 SNHLY, CDR2 FYNNEI. This CDR3 is CASRGTATDTQYF. In DNA, the CDR3 is TGTGCCAGCAGAGGGACAGCTACAGATACGCAGTATTTT.

The J gene is TRBJ1-1, the V gene TRBV7-8; no clear D. CDR3 length: 16 amino acids. Trimming cost V 1 base and J 4 bases, with 16 bases left between them. The germline V gene has CDR1 SGHVS and CDR2 FQNEAQ. CDR3 coding DNA: TGTGCCAGCAGCTTAGGGTCCACAGCCGTGAGCACTGAAGCTTTCTTT. Amino acids: CASSLGSTAVSTEAFF. Using reference TRBV7-8 and TRBJ1-1 for the parts outside the CDR3, the full variable domain is GAGVSQSPRYKVAKRGQDVALRCDPISGHVSLFWYQQALGQGPEFLTYFQNEAQLDKSGLPSDRFFAERPEGSVSTLKIQRTQQEDSAVYLCASSLGSTAVSTEAFFGQGTRLTVV.

The chain combines TRBV11-2 with TRBJ1-5; the match to TRBD1 covers 10 bases. This CDR3 spans 18 amino acids. The J segment lost 0 bases and the V segment lost 5 bases, leaving 10 bases of the junction unmatched. Germline CDR1 and CDR2: SGHAT and FQNNGV. The CDR3 sequence: CASSPGQGNPNSNQPQHF. CDR3 DNA: TGTGCCAGCAGCCCGGGACAGGGGAACCCAAATAGCAATCAGCCCCAGCATTTT.

The chain is built from TRBV18 and TRBJ2-7; D may be TRBD2 (5 bases). V lost 2 bases and J lost 3, with 14 bases in between. Germline V gene sequence: CDR1 KGHSH, CDR2 LQKENI. The CDR3 has 15 amino acids. DNA of the CDR3: TGTGCCAGCTCACCAGACAATGGAGGCTACTACGAGCAGTACGTC. This encodes CASSPDNGGYYEQYV.

This clone has just one count. This chain connects TRBV6-1 to TRBJ2-1, with a possible D match to TRBD2 (5 bases). Trimming took 1 base from V and 9 from J, leaving 16 bases between them. Germline-derived CDR1 and CDR2 are MNHNS and SASEGT. The CDR3 is 15 residues long. In nucleotides, the CDR3 is TGTGCCAGCAGTGAAGGGCGCGGGCAAGTCGCTGAGCAGTTCTTC. Protein sequence: CASSEGRGQVAEQFF.

This clone was seen once. The chain has TRBV5-1 and TRBJ2-1; TRBD2 might be the D (5 bases). V was shortened by 4 bases and J by 4 bases, with 9 bases between the two germline ends. From germline, CDR1 is SGHRS and CDR2 YFSETQ. The CDR3 has 13 amino acids. Written as DNA, the CDR3 is TGCGCCAGCAGCGAGGGCATTTACAATGAGCAGTTCTTC. This sequence encodes CASSEGIYNEQFF.

In this sample, this clone turned up once. The rearrangement joins TRBV4-2 to TRBJ2-5; 11 bases align to TRBD2. This CDR3 region has 17 residues. Germline trimming cut 1 base from V and 4 bases from J; bases unmatched to any gene: 8. CDR1 is LGHNA, CDR2 YNFKEQ, per germline. CDR3 loop: CASSQASSGRFIETQYF. As DNA, the CDR3 is TGTGCCAGCAGCCAAGCGTCTAGCGGGAGGTTTATAGAGACCCAGTACTTC.

V gene TRBV7-9 combines with J gene TRBJ1-3; D not resolved. The germline V gene has CDR1 SEHNR and CDR2 FQNEAQ (reference sequence). Trimming shortened V by 4 bases and J by 2 bases, and 12 bases separated the two germline ends. The CDR3 totals 15 residues. The CDR3 DNA follows: TGTGCCAGCAGCTCCTACGAGTCCACTGGAAACACCATATATTTT. Its translation: CASSSYESTGNTIYF.

The genes are TRBV19 and TRBJ2-6; D remains unclear. Trimming stripped 10 bases from V and 0 bases from J, with 7 bases between. Germline V gene data show CDR1 as LNHDA and CDR2 as SQIVND (reference sequence). This CDR3 region has 13 residues. The CDR3 DNA sequence: TGTGCCACCTCGGGCTCTGGGGCCAACGTCCTGACTTTC. Translating it yields CATSGSGANVLTF.

This clone showed up just once. The V and J genes are TRBV19 and TRBJ1-2; 7 bases are a match to TRBD1. CDR1 LNHDA and CDR2 SQIVND come from the germline V gene (reference sequence). CDR3 length: 14 amino acids. V shed 7 bases, J shed 8 bases, and the junction held 13 bases outside the gene matches. In nucleotides, the CDR3 is TGTGCCAGTATGTCTTTCGAGGGGGCTTGGGGCTACACCTTC. Translated: CASMSFEGAWGYTF.

This sequence joins TRBV23-1 and TRBJ2-7, with TRBD1 identical over 8 bases. TRBV23-1 is annotated as an ORF whose role is uncertain. Trimming removed 2 bases from V and 5 bases from J; junction bases left unmatched: 2. The CDR3 extends over 13 amino acids. The CDR3 here is CASSQGQGNEQYF. The CDR3 DNA reads TGCGCCAGCAGTCAAGGACAGGGCAACGAGCAGTACTTC.

This chain connects TRBV3-1 (or the pseudogene TRBV3-2) to TRBJ1-4, with D unclear. Per germline, CDR1 LGHDT and CDR2 YNNKEL (reference sequence). The CDR3 totals 14 residues. Trimming cost V 2 bases and J 5 bases, with 9 bases left between them. Written as DNA, the CDR3 is TGTGCCAGCAGCCAACAGGTTTTAAATGAAAAACTGTTTTTT. Amino acids: CASSQQVLNEKLFF.

This chain uses TRBV6-6 with TRBJ1-1, with TRBD1 matching 8 bases. CDR1 is MNHNY and CDR2 is SVGAGI in the germline V gene (reference sequence). This CDR3 comprises 17 residues. The junction had 13 bases not matched to a gene; V was cut back by 5 bases and J by 2 bases. Here the CDR3 reads CASSRQGSKGGNTEAFF. The CDR3 DNA is TGTGCCAGCAGTCGACAGGGGAGCAAAGGTGGTAACACTGAAGCTTTCTTT.

This chain uses TRBV4-1 with TRBJ2-3, with 9 positions matching TRBD1. The germline CDR1 and CDR2 sequences are MGHRA and YSYEKL. V was clipped by 0 bases and J by 4 bases; unmatched bases: 8. The CDR3 extends over 17 amino acids. In DNA, the CDR3 is TGCGCCAGCAGCCAAGATACAGGGGGCGGAGGGGCAGATACGCAGTATTTT. It yields the protein CASSQDTGGGGADTQYF.

The rearrangement links TRBV7-9 to TRBJ2-2; the match to TRBD2 covers 11 bases. In germline, CDR1 is SEHNR, CDR2 FQNEAQ (reference sequence). The CDR3 runs 15 residues. V lost 5 bases to trimming and J lost 5 bases; unmatched junction nucleotides: 4. CDR3 region: CASSPLAGETGELFF. DNA for the CDR3: TGTGCCAGCAGCCCACTAGCGGGGGAGACCGGGGAGCTGTTTTTT.

J is TRBJ1-2 and V is TRBV28, with D possibly being TRBD1 (5 bases). The germline CDR1 and CDR2 sequences are MDHEN and SYDVKM. Trimming took 3 bases from V and 5 from J, leaving 13 bases between them. The CDR3 runs 14 residues. CDR3 loop: CASSLVAGIYGYTF. CDR3 in DNA: TGTGCCAGCAGTTTGGTGGCAGGGATATATGGCTACACCTTC.